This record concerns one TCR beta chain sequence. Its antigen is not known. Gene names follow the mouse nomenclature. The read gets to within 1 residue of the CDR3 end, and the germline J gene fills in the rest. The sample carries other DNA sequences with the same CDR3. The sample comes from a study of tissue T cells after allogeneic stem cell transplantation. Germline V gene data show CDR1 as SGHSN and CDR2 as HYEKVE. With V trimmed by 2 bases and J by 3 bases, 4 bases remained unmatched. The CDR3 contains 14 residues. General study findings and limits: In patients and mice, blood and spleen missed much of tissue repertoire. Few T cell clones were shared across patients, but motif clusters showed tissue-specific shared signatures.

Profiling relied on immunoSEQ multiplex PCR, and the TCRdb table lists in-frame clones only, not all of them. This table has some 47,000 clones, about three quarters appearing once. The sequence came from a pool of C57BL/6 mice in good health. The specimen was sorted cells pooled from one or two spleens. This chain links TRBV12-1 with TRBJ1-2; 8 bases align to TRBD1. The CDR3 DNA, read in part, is TGTGCCAGCTCTCGACAGGGGAGGGACTCCGACTACACC. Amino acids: CASSRQGRDSDYT. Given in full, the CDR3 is CASSRQGRDSDYTF.